The 10 T cell receptor beta chains reported below all come from one sample, sequenced in a study of PD-L1 blockade in urothelial cancer. TCRdb's copy holds only in-frame clones and misses some; the assay was immunoSEQ multiplex PCR. The table has approximately 79,000 clones, over 80% seen once; the top ten hold under 8.5%. Indicated time point: pretreatment peripheral blood. The specimen was PBMCs, collected around atezolizumab (anti-PD-L1) treatment. The origin of the receptors is a man aged 35-49 years with urothelial cancer.

This clone appeared many times. The gene calls are TRBV28 and TRBJ2-7, with 8 nucleotides matching TRBD2. The length of the CDR3 is 15 residues. From germline, CDR1 is MDHEN and CDR2 SYDVKM. V dropped 5 bases and J dropped 6; count of bases not matched to a gene: 12. The CDR3 DNA reads TGTGCCAGCAGTCCCACACTCGGGGGGGCTACCGAGCAGTACTTC. Translation: CASSPTLGGATEQYF.

The J gene is TRBJ1-1, the V gene TRBV6-5, with 7 bases lining up with TRBD1. The CDR3 runs 14 residues. With 8 bases clipped from V and 5 bases from J, the junction kept 11 bases outside the gene matches. The germline V gene encodes CDR1 MNHEY and CDR2 SVGAGI. The CDR3 loop is CASSDRRLWTEAFF. DNA for the CDR3: TGTGCCAGCTCGGACAGGAGGCTTTGGACTGAAGCTTTCTTT.

The chain combines TRBV9 with TRBJ1-1; no reliable D call. Germline assignment: CDR1 SGDLS and CDR2 YYNGEE. Trimming left V 3 bases short and J 9 bases short, with 15 bases between. The CDR3 runs to 13 residues. CDR3 nucleotides: TGTGCCAGCAGCGGAGTCGGTCGTAAAAAAGCTTTCTTT. Translating it yields CASSGVGRKKAFF.

CDR3 DNA sequence: TGTGCCAGCAGCCAAGTCGGGACAGGGTTTTTT. Its protein is CASSQVGTGFF. This sequence joins TRBV11-3 and TRBJ1-4, with TRBD1 matching over 8 bases. The V gene end was trimmed by 5 bases and the J gene end by 16 bases; junction bases not matched to a gene: 6. The germline V gene has CDR1 SGHNT and CDR2 YENEEA. This CDR3 contains 11 residues.

This sequence joins TRBV7-2 and TRBJ1-1; D unclear. Germline values: CDR1 SGHTA, CDR2 FQGNSA. There are 13 residues in the CDR3. Trimming pared 4 bases from V and 6 bases from J, leaving 12 bases between. CDR3 sequence: CASSYAVPPEAFF. Here the CDR3 DNA reads TGTGCCAGCAGCTACGCAGTACCCCCTGAAGCTTTCTTT.

This clone was recorded only once. The J gene is TRBJ2-5, the V gene TRBV7-2, with TRBD2 matching 7 bases. J was trimmed by 4 bases and V by 7 bases; bases with no gene match: 12. The CDR3 covers 15 residues. Germline V lookup: CDR1 SGHTA, CDR2 FQGNSA. The CDR3 sequence is CASKTSRGGRETQYF. CDR3 DNA sequence: TGTGCCAGCAAGACCTCGAGGGGCGGGAGAGAGACCCAGTACTTC. Full variable domain (remainder filled in from reference TRBV7-2 and TRBJ2-5): GAGVSQSPSNKVTEKGKDVELRCDPISGHTALYWYRQSLGQGLEFLIYFQGNSAPDKSGLPSDRFSAERTGGSVSTLTIQRTQQEDSAVYLCASKTSRGGRETQYFGPGTRLLVL.

V usage is TRBV30 and J usage is TRBJ2-3; 8 bases fit TRBD2. Per the germline V gene, CDR1 is GTSNPN and CDR2 is SVGIG (reference sequence). Unmatched junction bases numbered 6, after V lost 2 bases and J lost 8 bases. This CDR3 is 13 amino acids long. CDR3 residues: CAWSNGREGTQYF. The CDR3 nucleotides are TGTGCCTGGAGTAACGGTCGGGAGGGTACGCAGTATTTT.

The rearrangement uses TRBV15 and TRBJ2-3; a possible D gene is TRBD1 (5 bases). The CDR3 consists of 15 residues. Germline lookup yields CDR1 LNHNV and CDR2 YYDKDF (reference sequence). The V and J ends lost 1 base and 0 bases respectively, with 8 bases between them. The CDR3 sequence is CATSRGQPSTDTQYF. CDR3 coding DNA: TGTGCCACCAGCAGAGGACAGCCTAGCACAGATACGCAGTATTTT.

The CDR3 bases are TGCAGCGTCAGGACTAGCCGTGACAGCTCCTACGAGCAGTACTTC. This gives the protein CSVRTSRDSSYEQYF. V is TRBV29-1 and J is TRBJ2-7, with 8 bases aligning to TRBD2. The CDR3 runs to 15 residues. Germline values: CDR1 SQVTM, CDR2 ANQGSEA. V dropped 6 bases and J dropped 0; count of bases not matched to a gene: 10.

The rearrangement joins TRBV28 to TRBJ2-3; D remains ambiguous. The length of the CDR3 is 15 residues. Between the trimmed V and J ends, which lost 6 bases and 3 bases, there was a span of 16 bases. Germline V gene sequence: CDR1 MDHEN, CDR2 SYDVKM. CDR3 sequence (DNA): TGTGCCAGCAGCCTCGCGCCTCCTCGGACAGATACGCAGTATTTT. This gives the protein CASSLAPPRTDTQYF.